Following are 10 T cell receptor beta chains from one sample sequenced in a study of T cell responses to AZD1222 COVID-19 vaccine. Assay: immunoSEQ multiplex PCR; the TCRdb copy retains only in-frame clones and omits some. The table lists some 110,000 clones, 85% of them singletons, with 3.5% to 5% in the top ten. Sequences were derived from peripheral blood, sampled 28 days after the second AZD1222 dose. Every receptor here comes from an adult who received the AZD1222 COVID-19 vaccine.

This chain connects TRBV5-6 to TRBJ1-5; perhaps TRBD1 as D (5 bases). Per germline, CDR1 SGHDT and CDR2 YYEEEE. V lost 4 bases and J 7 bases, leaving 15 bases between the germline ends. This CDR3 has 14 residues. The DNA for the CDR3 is TGTGCCAGCAGCCGCCGTAGGGGAGGACAGCCCCAGCATTTT. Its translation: CASSRRRGGQPQHF. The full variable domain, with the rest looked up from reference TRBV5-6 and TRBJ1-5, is DAGVTQSPTHLIKTRGQQVTLRCSPKSGHDTVSWYQQALGQGPQFIFQYYEEEERQRGNFPDRFSGHQFPNYSSELNVNALLLGDSALYLCASSRRRGGQPQHFGDGTRLSIL.

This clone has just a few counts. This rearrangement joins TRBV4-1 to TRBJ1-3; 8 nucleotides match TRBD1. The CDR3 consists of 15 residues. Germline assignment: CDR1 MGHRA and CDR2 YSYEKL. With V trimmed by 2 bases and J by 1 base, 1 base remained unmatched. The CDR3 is CASSQRTGSGNTIYF. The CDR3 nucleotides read TGCGCCAGCAGCCAAAGGACAGGGTCTGGAAACACCATATATTTT.

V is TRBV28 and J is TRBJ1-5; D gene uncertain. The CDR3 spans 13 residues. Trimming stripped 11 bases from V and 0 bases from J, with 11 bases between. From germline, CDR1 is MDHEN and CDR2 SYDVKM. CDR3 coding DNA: TGTGCCGGCGGACGGGATAGCAATCAGCCCCAGCATTTT. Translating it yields CAGGRDSNQPQHF.

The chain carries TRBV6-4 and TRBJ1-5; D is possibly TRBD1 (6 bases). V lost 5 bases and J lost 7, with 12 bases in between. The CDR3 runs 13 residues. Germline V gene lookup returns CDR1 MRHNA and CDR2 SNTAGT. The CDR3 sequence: CASSLGGAQPQHF. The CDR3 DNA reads TGTGCCAGCAGTCTTGGGGGGGCACAGCCCCAGCATTTT.

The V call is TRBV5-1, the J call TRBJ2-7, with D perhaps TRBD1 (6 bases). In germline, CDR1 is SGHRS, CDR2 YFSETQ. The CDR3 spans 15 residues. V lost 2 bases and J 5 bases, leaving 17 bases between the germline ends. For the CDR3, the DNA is TGCGCCAGCAGCTTTGGGGGACAACAGGGTGACGAGCAGTACTTC. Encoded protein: CASSFGGQQGDEQYF.

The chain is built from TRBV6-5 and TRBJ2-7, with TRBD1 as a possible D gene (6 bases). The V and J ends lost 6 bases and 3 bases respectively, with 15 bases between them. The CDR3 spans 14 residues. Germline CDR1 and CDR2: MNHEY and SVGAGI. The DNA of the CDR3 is TGTGCCAGCAGCAACGACAGGTCCCACTACGAGCAGTACTTC. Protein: CASSNDRSHYEQYF.

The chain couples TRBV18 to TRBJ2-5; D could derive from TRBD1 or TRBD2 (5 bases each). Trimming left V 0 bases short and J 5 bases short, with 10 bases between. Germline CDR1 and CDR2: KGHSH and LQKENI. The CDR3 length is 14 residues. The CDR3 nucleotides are TGTGCCAGCTCACCACCGGCTGGGACGGAGACCCAGTACTTC. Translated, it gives CASSPPAGTETQYF.

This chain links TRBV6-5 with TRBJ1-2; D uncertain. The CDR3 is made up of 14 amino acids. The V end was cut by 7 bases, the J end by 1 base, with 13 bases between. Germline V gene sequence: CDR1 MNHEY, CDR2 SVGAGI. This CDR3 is CASTSSRHNYGYTF. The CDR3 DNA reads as TGTGCCAGCACCTCCAGCCGGCATAACTATGGCTACACCTTC.

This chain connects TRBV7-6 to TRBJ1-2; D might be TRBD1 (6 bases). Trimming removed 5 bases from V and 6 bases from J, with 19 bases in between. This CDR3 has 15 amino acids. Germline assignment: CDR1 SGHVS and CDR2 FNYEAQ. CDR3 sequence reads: CASSPRGGDLDGYTF. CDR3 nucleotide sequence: TGTGCCAGCAGCCCTAGGGGGGGGGACCTGGATGGCTACACCTTC.

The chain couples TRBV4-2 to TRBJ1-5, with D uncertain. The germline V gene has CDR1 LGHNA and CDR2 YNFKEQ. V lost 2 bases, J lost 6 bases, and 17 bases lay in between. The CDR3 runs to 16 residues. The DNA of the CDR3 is TGTGCCAGCAGCCAAACCGCCCGCGGGGTATCTCAGCCCCAGCATTTT. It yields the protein CASSQTARGVSQPQHF.